This T cell receptor beta chain was captured by sequencing in a study of blood T cell repertoires in COVID-19. Sequenced by immunoSEQ multiplex PCR; TCRdb stores in-frame clones only, minus some. The repertoire has around 63,000 clones, around 81% of them found once; the top ten carry 25% to 35%. The source is a woman older than 75 with active or convalescent COVID-19. Sequencing used peripheral blood.

CDR3 nucleotides: TGTGCCAGCGCTTCACCACAGACAGGGGTAGCTAAACTGTTTTTT. This sequence encodes CASASPQTGVAKLFF. This chain joins TRBV6-5 and TRBJ1-4; 8 bases map to TRBD1. The germline gives CDR1 MNHEY, CDR2 SVGAGI. The V segment lost 8 bases and the J segment 11 bases; nucleotides outside the gene matches: 16. This CDR3 is built from 15 residues.